The sequence of this TCR beta chain was determined in a study of CD8+ T cells in alopecia areata. Across the study: The percentage of affected scalp area served as the score of severity for treated patients.

It was cDNA, reverse transcribed from extracted RNA, that served as the sequencing template. Assay: immunoSEQ multiplex PCR; the TCRdb copy retains only in-frame clones and omits some. The sample lists 100,000 to 150,000 clones, under 65% occurring once. Germline V lookup: CDR1 SQVTM, CDR2 ANQGSEA. The CDR3 has 14 residues. V dropped 4 bases and J dropped 3 bases, with 14 bases sitting between them. Note on this clone: What it binds is not known.

Study observations and caveats: Many expanded lesional clones stayed in scalp and blood while on tofacitinib. Normal skin's resident alphabeta T cells are sequenced alongside lesional scalp T cells. Significant decreases in scalp clonality and expanded CD8+ clones followed tofacitinib treatment.

Described treatment: oral pan-JAK inhibitor, 5-10 mg twice daily. The sequencing here drew on CD4+ T cells sorted from blood, taken at week 4, from a patient treated with tofacitinib. V and J are TRBV29-1 and TRBJ2-3; D gene uncertain. The origin of this receptor is a human donor with alopecia areata. CDR3 in amino acids: CSVGFWDQTDTQYF. The CDR3, as DNA: TGCAGCGTTGGATTCTGGGATCAGACAGATACGCAGTATTTT.